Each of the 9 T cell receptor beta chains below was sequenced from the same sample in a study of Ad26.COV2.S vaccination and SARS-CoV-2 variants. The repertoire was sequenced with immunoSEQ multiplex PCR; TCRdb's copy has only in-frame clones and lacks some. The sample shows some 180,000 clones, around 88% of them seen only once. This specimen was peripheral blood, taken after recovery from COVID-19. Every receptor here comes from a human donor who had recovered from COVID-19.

The CDR3 DNA reads TGCGCCAGCAGCCCCACTAGCGGGACGATTAGCACAGATACGCAGTATTTT. Its translation: CASSPTSGTISTDTQYF. The chain links TRBV5-1 to TRBJ2-3; 10 bases fit TRBD2. Per the germline V gene, CDR1 is SGHRS and CDR2 is YFSETQ. J lost 0 bases, V lost 4 bases, and 8 bases had no gene match. This CDR3 has 17 amino acids.

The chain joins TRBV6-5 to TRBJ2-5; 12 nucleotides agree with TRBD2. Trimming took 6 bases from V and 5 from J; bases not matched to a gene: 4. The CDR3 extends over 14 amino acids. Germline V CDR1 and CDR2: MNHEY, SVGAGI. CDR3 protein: CASSAGTSGETQYF. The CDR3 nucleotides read TGTGCCAGCAGCGCTGGGACTAGCGGGGAGACCCAGTACTTC.

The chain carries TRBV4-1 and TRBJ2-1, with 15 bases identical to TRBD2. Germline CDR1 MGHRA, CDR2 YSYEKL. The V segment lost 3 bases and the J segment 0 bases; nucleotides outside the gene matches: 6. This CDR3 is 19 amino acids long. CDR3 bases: TGCGCCAGCAGCCACCCGGGACTAGCGGGAGGCCGCTCCTACAATGAGCAGTTCTTC. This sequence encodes CASSHPGLAGGRSYNEQFF.

CDR3 sequence: CASSERPPGGYTF. The CDR3 DNA sequence: TGTGCCAGCAGTGAACGCCCACCCGGTGGCTACACCTTC. The gene calls are TRBV6-1 and TRBJ1-2, with unresolved D. The CDR3 is 13 amino acids. V was trimmed by 2 bases and J by 7 bases, leaving 11 bases between them. The germline CDR1 and CDR2 sequences are MNHNS and SASEGT.

CDR3 protein: CASSHRDWGEKLFF. The CDR3 DNA reads TGTGCCAGCAGCCACAGGGATTGGGGTGAAAAACTGTTTTTT. This chain uses TRBV28 with TRBJ1-4; possible D gene TRBD1, 6 bases. V lost 6 bases, J lost 7 bases, and 15 bases lay in between. Germline CDR1 reads MDHEN; CDR2 reads SYDVKM. There are 14 residues in the CDR3.

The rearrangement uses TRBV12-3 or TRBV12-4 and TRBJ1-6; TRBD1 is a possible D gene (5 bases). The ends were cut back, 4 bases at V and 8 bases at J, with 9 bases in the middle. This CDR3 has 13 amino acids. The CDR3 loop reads CASSSGTDSPLHF. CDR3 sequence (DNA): TGTGCCAGCAGTTCCGGGACGGATTCACCCCTCCACTTT.

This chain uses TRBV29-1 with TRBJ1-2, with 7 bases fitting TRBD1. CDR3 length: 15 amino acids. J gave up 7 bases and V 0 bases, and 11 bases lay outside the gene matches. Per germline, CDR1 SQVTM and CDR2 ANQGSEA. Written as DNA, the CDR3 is TGCAGCGTTGAAGATCATGTTAGGGGGCGGCGTGGCTACACCTTC. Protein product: CSVEDHVRGRRGYTF.

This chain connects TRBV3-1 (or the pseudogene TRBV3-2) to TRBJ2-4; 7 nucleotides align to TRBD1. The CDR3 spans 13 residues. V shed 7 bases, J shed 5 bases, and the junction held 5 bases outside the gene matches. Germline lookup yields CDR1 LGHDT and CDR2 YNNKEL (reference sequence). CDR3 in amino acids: CASTSTGENIQYF. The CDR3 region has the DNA TGTGCCAGCACCTCAACAGGGGAAAACATTCAGTACTTC.

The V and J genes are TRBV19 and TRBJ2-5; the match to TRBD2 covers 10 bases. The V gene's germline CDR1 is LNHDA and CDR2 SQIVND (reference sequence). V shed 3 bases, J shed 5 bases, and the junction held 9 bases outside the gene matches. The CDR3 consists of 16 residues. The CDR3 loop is CASSIPASGRGETQYF. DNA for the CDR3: TGTGCCAGTAGTATCCCGGCTAGCGGGAGAGGTGAGACCCAGTACTTC. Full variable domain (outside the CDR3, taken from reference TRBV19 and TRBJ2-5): DGGITQSPKYLFRKEGQNVTLSCEQNLNHDAMYWYRQDPGQGLRLIYYSQIVNDFQKGDIAEGYSVSREKKESFPLTVTSAQKNPTAFYLCASSIPASGRGETQYFGPGTRLLVL.